Listed below are T cell receptor beta chains from one sample, sequenced in a study of blood T cell repertoires in COVID-19. TCRdb keeps only in-frame clones here, not all; method: immunoSEQ multiplex PCR. In the table there are under 250,000 clones, approximately 85% of which are singletons. Sequenced sample: peripheral blood. The receptors were gathered from a man aged 45-60 years who had recovered from COVID-19. Both conserved end residues are part of each CDR3. The order of the fields is J gene, D gene, V gene, clone size, CDR3 protein, CDR3 DNA. The D gene is left open where the match is weak. The listing skips clone size in some rows; elsewhere it reads once, few, many or a size class.

j_gene: TRBJ2-2
d_gene: TRBD1
v_gene: TRBV18
abundance: -
CDR3aa: CASSTGQGTTGELFF
CDR3nt: TGTGCCAGCTCAACGGGACAGGGGACCACCGGGGAGCTGTTTTTT

j_gene: TRBJ2-7
d_gene: TRBD1
v_gene: TRBV28
abundance: many
CDR3aa: CASSTLGQGNYEQYF
CDR3nt: TGTGCCAGCAGTACCCTGGGACAGGGAAACTACGAGCAGTACTTC

j_gene: TRBJ2-4
d_gene: TRBD1
v_gene: TRBV2
abundance: -
CDR3aa: CASSFRTGGTKNIQYF
CDR3nt: TGTGCCAGCAGCTTCCGGACAGGGGGAACCAAAAACATTCAGTACTTC

j_gene: TRBJ1-2
d_gene: TRBD1
v_gene: TRBV18
abundance: few
CDR3aa: CASSPGQGVGYTF
CDR3nt: TGTGCCAGCTCACCCGGACAGGGGGTGGGCTACACCTTC

j_gene: TRBJ2-2
d_gene: TRBD1
v_gene: TRBV10-2
abundance: few
CDR3aa: CASSRGPLNTGELFF
CDR3nt: TGCGCCAGCAGTAGGGGGCCTTTGAACACCGGGGAGCTGTTTTTT

j_gene: TRBJ1-1
d_gene: -
v_gene: TRBV5-1
abundance: -
CDR3aa: CASSYSLNTEAFF
CDR3nt: TGCGCCAGCAGCTACTCTTTGAACACTGAAGCTTTCTTT

j_gene: TRBJ1-5
d_gene: -
v_gene: TRBV19
abundance: -
CDR3aa: CASSTGNQPQHF
CDR3nt: TGTGCCAGTAGTACGGGGAATCAGCCCCAGCATTTT

j_gene: TRBJ1-1
d_gene: -
v_gene: TRBV2
abundance: -
CDR3aa: CASSGQGGNTEAFF
CDR3nt: TGTGCCAGCAGTGGGCAGGGCGGTAACACTGAAGCTTTCTTT

j_gene: TRBJ1-5
d_gene: -
v_gene: TRBV6-1
abundance: -
CDR3aa: CASSEERGRGGNQPQHF
CDR3nt: TGTGCCAGCAGTGAAGAAAGGGGCAGGGGAGGGAATCAGCCCCAGCATTTT

j_gene: TRBJ1-4
d_gene: -
v_gene: TRBV6-1
abundance: -
CDR3aa: CASSEPPLARLTNEKLFF
CDR3nt: TGTGCCAGCAGTGAACCCCCCTTGGCGAGGCTTACTAATGAAAAACTGTTTTTT

j_gene: TRBJ2-5
d_gene: -
v_gene: TRBV7-7
abundance: -
CDR3aa: CASSPTEFLQETQYF
CDR3nt: TGTGCCAGCAGCCCGACGGAGTTCCTACAAGAGACCCAGTACTTC

j_gene: TRBJ2-5
d_gene: -
v_gene: TRBV6-5
abundance: -
CDR3aa: CASSEQGGETQYF
CDR3nt: TGTGCCAGCTCGGAACAGGGCGGAGAGACCCAGTACTTC

j_gene: TRBJ1-5
d_gene: -
v_gene: TRBV30
abundance: -
CDR3aa: CAWSAIGGGMIGNQPQHF
CDR3nt: TGTGCCTGGAGTGCCATTGGTGGGGGGATGATTGGCAATCAGCCCCAGCATTTT

j_gene: TRBJ1-4
d_gene: TRBD1
v_gene: TRBV3-1/TRBV3-2
abundance: -
CDR3aa: CASSQAIRGGGGEKLFF
CDR3nt: TGTGCCAGCAGCCAAGCTATTCGAGGGGGCGGTGGGGAAAAACTGTTTTTT

j_gene: TRBJ2-3
d_gene: -
v_gene: TRBV30
abundance: few
CDR3aa: CAWSRSTDTQYF
CDR3nt: TGTGCCTGGTCCCGTAGCACAGATACGCAGTATTTT

j_gene: TRBJ2-3
d_gene: -
v_gene: TRBV9
abundance: -
CDR3aa: CAAARDITDTQYF
CDR3nt: TGTGCGGCGGCTAGGGACATCACAGATACGCAGTATTTT

j_gene: TRBJ2-3
d_gene: -
v_gene: TRBV19
abundance: few
CDR3aa: CASSMITSMKSTDTQYF
CDR3nt: TGTGCCAGTAGTATGATAACTAGCATGAAGAGCACAGATACGCAGTATTTT

j_gene: TRBJ2-7
d_gene: TRBD1
v_gene: TRBV27
abundance: few
CDR3aa: CASSLLTRTGIHEQYF
CDR3nt: TGTGCCAGCAGTTTATTAACGCGGACAGGGATCCACGAGCAGTACTTC

j_gene: TRBJ2-5
d_gene: -
v_gene: TRBV24-1
abundance: -
CDR3aa: CATSDTTGLETQYF
CDR3nt: TGTGCCACCAGTGATACGACCGGGTTGGAGACCCAGTACTTC

j_gene: TRBJ2-6
d_gene: -
v_gene: TRBV4-1
abundance: -
CDR3aa: CASSLRGQTSGANVLTF
CDR3nt: TGCGCCAGCAGCCTTAGAGGTCAGACCTCTGGGGCCAACGTCCTGACTTTC

j_gene: TRBJ2-3
d_gene: TRBD2
v_gene: TRBV15
abundance: -
CDR3aa: CATTSPGLAGTDTQYF
CDR3nt: TGTGCCACCACCAGCCCTGGTCTAGCGGGCACAGATACGCAGTATTTT

j_gene: TRBJ2-7
d_gene: -
v_gene: TRBV28
abundance: -
CDR3aa: CASRGSTTGSSYEQYF
CDR3nt: TGTGCCAGCAGGGGGTCGACCACGGGGAGCTCCTACGAGCAGTACTTC

j_gene: TRBJ2-7
d_gene: -
v_gene: TRBV4-1
abundance: -
CDR3aa: CASSQGAATQYEQYF
CDR3nt: TGCGCCAGCAGCCAAGGGGCAGCCACCCAATACGAGCAGTACTTC

j_gene: TRBJ1-4
d_gene: -
v_gene: TRBV5-1
abundance: medium-sized
CDR3aa: CASSANPATNEKLFF
CDR3nt: TGCGCCAGCAGCGCAAACCCAGCAACTAATGAAAAACTGTTTTTT

j_gene: TRBJ2-5
d_gene: TRBD2
v_gene: TRBV5-4
abundance: -
CDR3aa: CASSLSGGETQYF
CDR3nt: TGTGCCAGCAGCTTATCGGGAGGGGAGACCCAGTACTTC

j_gene: TRBJ2-1
d_gene: -
v_gene: TRBV5-4
abundance: -
CDR3aa: CASSLPGTTYNEQFF
CDR3nt: TGTGCCAGCAGCTTGCCGGGTACGACCTACAATGAGCAGTTCTTC

j_gene: TRBJ2-4
d_gene: -
v_gene: TRBV28
abundance: -
CDR3aa: CASSTPVQGTKNIQYF
CDR3nt: TGTGCCAGCAGCACCCCTGTGCAGGGAACCAAAAACATTCAGTACTTC

j_gene: TRBJ2-3
d_gene: -
v_gene: TRBV7-2
abundance: -
CDR3aa: CASSFLADTQYF
CDR3nt: TGTGCCAGCAGCTTCCTAGCAGATACGCAGTATTTT

j_gene: TRBJ2-3
d_gene: TRBD1
v_gene: TRBV13
abundance: -
CDR3aa: CASSLPRDSYTDTQYF
CDR3nt: TGTGCCAGCAGCCTACCTAGGGACAGTTACACAGATACGCAGTATTTT